Each of the 25 T cell receptor beta chains below was sequenced from the same sample in a study of cytomegalovirus exposure and HLA in healthy donors. Vbeta (60) and Jbeta (13) primers were used in the PCR. Generated by immunoSEQ multiplex PCR, the TCRdb table keeps only in-frame clones and is missing some. The table includes 80,000 to 100,000 clones, about 85% detected once. Sequencing was performed on PBMCs. Source of these receptors: a female donor in good health and CMV-seropositive.

The chain is built from TRBV5-1 and TRBJ2-1; 11 nucleotides match TRBD2. V was clipped by 0 bases and J by 4 bases; unmatched bases: 3. This CDR3 region has 16 residues. Looked up from germline, CDR1 is SGHRS and CDR2 is YFSETQ. The CDR3 DNA reads as TGCGCCAGCAGCTTGGGACTAGCGGGACCATACAATGAGCAGTTCTTC. This translates into CASSLGLAGPYNEQFF.

CDR3 bases: TGTGCCAGCAGTGAACCCGGGACAGGCAATGAGCAGTTCTTC. Its protein is CASSEPGTGNEQFF. The chain employs TRBV6-4 and TRBJ2-1, with 8 bases fitting TRBD1. The CDR3 has 14 amino acids. V was clipped by 3 bases and J by 6 bases; unmatched bases: 4. Germline-derived CDR1 and CDR2 are MRHNA and SNTAGT.

This chain joins TRBV5-1 and TRBJ2-1, with 9 bases matching TRBD2. With 0 bases clipped from V and 0 bases from J, the junction kept 4 bases outside the gene matches. CDR3 length: 17 residues. Germline V gene data show CDR1 as SGHRS and CDR2 as YFSETQ. CDR3 loop: CASSLVAGGPSYNEQFF. CDR3 sequence (DNA): TGCGCCAGCAGCTTGGTTGCGGGGGGGCCCTCCTACAATGAGCAGTTCTTC.

This sequence joins TRBV10-1 and TRBJ2-5; 8 nucleotides align to TRBD2. Germline CDR1 reads WNHNN; CDR2 reads SYGVQD (reference sequence). This CDR3 contains 14 residues. Trimming took 3 bases from V and 5 from J; bases not matched to a gene: 5. CDR3 region: CASSDSGSAETQYF. The CDR3 nucleotides are TGCGCCAGCAGTGACAGCGGGAGTGCGGAGACCCAGTACTTC.

The J gene is TRBJ2-7, the V gene TRBV19, with D perhaps matching TRBD1 (7 bases). Germline CDR1 reads LNHDA; CDR2 reads SQIVND (reference sequence). The CDR3 has 14 residues. V lost 4 bases, J lost 3 bases, and 13 bases lay in between. The CDR3 sequence is CASSSGRGDYEQYF. The CDR3, as DNA: TGTGCCAGTAGTAGTGGCAGGGGGGACTACGAGCAGTACTTC.

Concerning this clone: The junction differs from germline at one of its ends, possibly a read error. The chain recombines TRBV19 with TRBJ1-5, with D unclear. Germline CDR1 LNHDA, CDR2 SQIVND (reference sequence). CDR3 length: 16 residues. The CDR3 region is CARSMNFGGNSQPQHF. CDR3 DNA: TGTGCCCGTAGTATGAATTTCGGAGGGAATAGTCAGCCCCAGCATTTT.

This chain uses TRBV30 with TRBJ1-1; 11 nucleotides line up with TRBD1. CDR3 length: 14 amino acids. Trimming cost V 7 bases and J 0 bases; bases outside gene matches: 4. The V gene's germline CDR1 is GTSNPN and CDR2 SVGIG (reference sequence). CDR3 protein: CASWDRGMNTEAFF. CDR3 nucleotide sequence: TGTGCCTCTTGGGACAGGGGGATGAACACTGAAGCTTTCTTT.

The rearrangement links TRBV19 to TRBJ2-3; 10 bases align to TRBD2. The CDR3 runs to 14 residues. Germline lookup yields CDR1 LNHDA and CDR2 SQIVND (reference sequence). Unmatched junction bases numbered 0, after V lost 6 bases and J lost 0 bases. This CDR3 reads CASRTSGSTDTQYF. The CDR3 region has the DNA TGTGCCAGTAGGACTAGCGGGAGCACAGATACGCAGTATTTT.

The genes are TRBV6-5 and TRBJ2-7; 7 bases are a match to TRBD2. CDR3 length equals 14 residues. V lost 8 bases, J lost 5 bases, and 12 bases stayed unmatched. CDR1 and CDR2 (germline): MNHEY, SVGAGI. The CDR3 spells CASRWGGARNEQYF. The DNA of the CDR3 is TGTGCCAGCCGTTGGGGAGGGGCGCGGAACGAGCAGTACTTC.

The chain couples TRBV13 to TRBJ2-1, with 7 bases fitting TRBD1. Germline trimming cut 5 bases from V and 7 bases from J; bases unmatched to any gene: 5. The CDR3 is 13 residues long. CDR1 is PRHDT, CDR2 FYEKMQ, per germline (reference sequence). This CDR3 reads CASSPAGGNEQFF. The CDR3 nucleotides are TGTGCCAGCAGCCCGGCAGGGGGAAATGAGCAGTTCTTC.

This rearrangement joins TRBV2 to TRBJ1-2, with D possibly matching TRBD1 (5 bases). V was clipped by 4 bases and J by 7 bases, with 13 bases between them. Germline CDR1 SNHLY, CDR2 FYNNEI. This CDR3 has 13 amino acids. This CDR3 is CASSAAGPGGYTF. For the CDR3, the DNA is TGTGCCAGCAGTGCCGCGGGACCGGGTGGCTACACCTTC. Drawing the rest from reference TRBV2 and TRBJ1-2, the complete variable domain is EPEVTQTPSHQVTQMGQEVILRCVPISNHLYFYWYRQILGQKVEFLVSFYNNEISEKSEIFDDQFSVERPDGSNFTLKIRSTKLEDSAMYFCASSAAGPGGYTFGSGTRLTVV.

This rearrangement joins TRBV7-2 to TRBJ1-2; 8 bases are a match to TRBD1. The junction had 6 bases not matched to a gene; V was cut back by 5 bases and J by 7 bases. CDR1 and CDR2 from the germline V gene are SGHTA and FQGNSA. The CDR3 consists of 13 residues. The CDR3 spells CASSAQGACGYTF. The CDR3 DNA reads as TGTGCCAGCAGCGCCCAGGGGGCGTGTGGCTACACCTTC.

V is TRBV27 and J is TRBJ1-4; D remains ambiguous. Germline V gene sequence: CDR1 MNHEY, CDR2 SMNVEV (reference sequence). The CDR3 consists of 16 residues. Deletions cut 6 bases from V and 0 bases from J, with 14 bases between. CDR3 loop: CASSPRASATNEKLFF. The CDR3 nucleotides read TGTGCCAGCAGCCCCCGAGCAAGTGCAACTAATGAAAAACTGTTTTTT.

This chain links TRBV15 with TRBJ2-7; 11 bases align to TRBD1. The CDR3 consists of 15 residues. The germline V gene has CDR1 LNHNV and CDR2 YYDKDF (reference sequence). J gave up 0 bases and V 3 bases, and 1 base lay outside the gene matches. In DNA, the CDR3 is TGTGCCACCAGCAGGGGGACAGGGGGCTCCTACGAGCAGTACTTC. Translation gives CATSRGTGGSYEQYF.

The V and J genes are TRBV18 and TRBJ2-1; D call uncertain. Deletions cut 4 bases from V and 0 bases from J, with 7 bases between. Germline V gives CDR1 KGHSH, CDR2 LQKENI. The CDR3 sequence is 14 residues long. DNA of the CDR3: TGTGCCAGCTCACTCGGTAGCTCCTACAATGAGCAGTTCTTC. This codes for CASSLGSSYNEQFF. Complete variable domain (other parts from reference TRBV18 and TRBJ2-1): NAGVMQNPRHLVRRRGQEARLRCSPMKGHSHVYWYRQLPEEGLKFMVYLQKENIIDESGMPKERFSAEFPKEGPSILRIQQVVRGDSAAYFCASSLGSSYNEQFFGPGTRLTVL.

This sequence joins TRBV25-1 and TRBJ2-5; D is possibly TRBD2 (6 bases). Trimming cost V 4 bases and J 1 base, with 10 bases left between them. The CDR3 contains 14 residues. Germline values: CDR1 MGHDK, CDR2 SYGVNS. CDR3 coding DNA: TGTGCCAGCAGTGCCCGACTAGGCCAAGAGACCCAGTACTTC. It is translated as CASSARLGQETQYF.

The V gene is TRBV5-1, the J gene TRBJ2-5; 15 bases are shared with TRBD2. J was trimmed by 2 bases and V by 4 bases; bases with no gene match: 3. The germline V gene has CDR1 SGHRS and CDR2 YFSETQ. This CDR3 contains 16 residues. CDR3 residues: CASSKGLAGGQETQYF. The CDR3 region has the DNA TGCGCCAGCAGCAAAGGACTAGCGGGGGGGCAAGAGACCCAGTACTTC.

V usage is TRBV4-1 and J usage is TRBJ1-1; perhaps TRBD1 as D (6 bases). Germline CDR1 MGHRA, CDR2 YSYEKL. This CDR3 is 18 amino acids long. With 0 bases removed from V and 4 bases from J, the gap between germline ends came to 21 bases. This CDR3 reads CASSQEPGWEGHVTEAFF. DNA of the CDR3: TGCGCCAGCAGCCAAGAACCCGGATGGGAGGGACATGTCACTGAAGCTTTCTTT.

This clone was observed a few times. The V gene is TRBV5-4, the J gene TRBJ2-3; weak D call: TRBD2 (6 bases). This CDR3 region has 13 residues. V lost 0 bases and J 11 bases, leaving 13 bases between the germline ends. Germline-derived CDR1 and CDR2 are SGHNT and YYREEE (reference sequence). This CDR3 reads CASSLGSSGEQYF. The CDR3 bases are TGTGCCAGCAGCTTGGGCTCCTCGGGGGAGCAGTATTTT. The whole variable domain, filled in from reference TRBV5-4 and TRBJ2-3, reads ETGVTQSPTHLIKTRGQQVTLRCSSQSGHNTVSWYQQALGQGPQFIFQYYREEENGRGNFPPRFSGLQFPNYSSELNVNALELDDSALYLCASSLGSSGEQYFGPGTRLTVL.

The rearrangement uses TRBV4-2 and TRBJ1-2; D is uncertain. Germline CDR1 is LGHNA and CDR2 is YNFKEQ. This CDR3 is built from 14 residues. With 0 bases removed from V and 1 base from J, the gap between germline ends came to 6 bases. The DNA for the CDR3 is TGTGCCAGCAGCCAAGAGTCGGGTAACTATGGCTACACCTTC. Its translation is CASSQESGNYGYTF.

The V gene is TRBV7-9, the J gene TRBJ2-7, with 11 positions matching TRBD1. Germline trimming cut 5 bases from V and 4 bases from J; bases unmatched to any gene: 10. The CDR3 has 16 amino acids. Germline V gene sequence: CDR1 SEHNR, CDR2 FQNEAQ (reference sequence). CDR3 region: CASSQPGQGVIYEQYF. CDR3 DNA: TGTGCCAGCAGCCAACCGGGACAGGGGGTGATATACGAGCAGTACTTC.

The chain recombines TRBV16 with TRBJ1-2, with 7 bases identical to TRBD1. Germline loops: CDR1 KGHSY, CDR2 FQNENV. CDR3 length: 14 amino acids. The trim removed 3 bases at V and 7 bases at J, leaving 8 bases unmatched. As DNA, the CDR3 is TGTGCCAGCAGCCAGCGGGACAGAAGAAGTGGCTACACCTTC. The encoded protein is CASSQRDRRSGYTF.

The chain uses TRBV9 and TRBJ1-2, with 7 nucleotides matching TRBD1. The V gene end was trimmed by 3 bases and the J gene end by 1 base; junction bases not matched to a gene: 3. The CDR3 covers 14 residues. Germline V gene lookup returns CDR1 SGDLS and CDR2 YYNGEE. CDR3 sequence (DNA): TGTGCCAGCAGCGCACGACAGGGTAACTATGGCTACACCTTC. Its translation: CASSARQGNYGYTF. The full variable domain, completed using reference TRBV9 and TRBJ1-2, is DSGVTQTPKHLITATGQRVTLRCSPRSGDLSVYWYQQSLDQGLQFLIQYYNGEERAKGNILERFSAQQFPDLHSELNLSSLELGDSALYFCASSARQGNYGYTFGSGTRLTVV.

The rearrangement joins TRBV10-3 to TRBJ2-5, with D possibly matching TRBD1 (6 bases). The CDR3 extends over 14 amino acids. Germline CDR1 ENHRY, CDR2 SYGVKD. The germline V and J ends were trimmed by 3 bases and 5 bases, with 13 bases remaining between them. CDR3 coding DNA: TGTGCCATCAGTGACCTACAGGGCGGGGAGACCCAGTACTTC. Its protein is CAISDLQGGETQYF.

V gene TRBV5-1 combines with J gene TRBJ2-2, with D possibly TRBD1 on 5 matching bases. The CDR3 totals 14 residues. The germline gives CDR1 SGHRS, CDR2 YFSETQ. Between the trimmed V and J ends, which lost 1 base and 10 bases, there was a span of 14 bases. The CDR3 reads CASSLKGQGPELFF. Here the CDR3 DNA reads TGCGCCAGCAGCTTGAAGGGGCAGGGCCCGGAGCTGTTTTTT.